This TCR beta chain was sequenced during a study of CD8+CD57+ T cells in acquired aplastic anemia. This clonotype occurred many times. Profiling of TCR beta VDJ combinations and CDR3 sequences used genomic DNA as template. TCRdb used MiXCR to reprocess the reads, holding one entry per CDR3 protein. The data hold 150,000 to 200,000 distinct CDR3 sequences, with around 45% observed a single time. Trimming removed 6 bases from V and 6 bases from J, with 14 bases in between. Germline V gives CDR1 LNHDA, CDR2 SQIVND (reference sequence). This CDR3 is 14 amino acids long. The TCR sequence derives from a human donor in good health. Sequenced material: sorted CD4+, CD8+, or CD8+CD57+ T cells (not recorded which) from PBMCs. J is TRBJ2-2 and V is TRBV19; a possible D gene is TRBD1 (5 bases). The CDR3 reads CASRTTVLAGELFF. In DNA form, the CDR3 reads TGTGCCAGTAGAACGACAGTACTTGCCGGGGAGCTGTTTTTT.